This T cell receptor beta chain is from a study of CD8 T cells in Susac syndrome. Germline CDR1 is GTSNPN and CDR2 is SVGIG (reference sequence). The CDR3 is 14 amino acids. RNA in amounts of roughly 0.5 to 1 ug was reverse transcribed with random hexamers. immunoSEQ multiplex PCR amplified TCR beta CDR3 across 54 Vbeta, 13 Jbeta. Via MiXCR, TCRdb re-called the immunoSEQ multiplex PCR reads, giving one row per CDR3 protein. The data contain approximately 140,000 distinct CDR3 sequences, around 94% of them singletons. With regard to this clonotype: An end of the junction does not agree with germline; a read error may underlie this.

The source is a human donor in good health. The sequencing input was CD8+ T cells from PBMCs. This rearrangement joins TRBV30 to TRBJ2-1, with TRBD2 matching 8 bases. The CDR3 DNA reads TGTGCCCGGAGTTTAGCGGGAAGGTGGGATGAGCAGTTCTTC. Amino acid sequence: CARSLAGRWDEQFF.